A selection of T cell receptor beta chains follows, all from one sample in a study of T cell responses to AZD1222 COVID-19 vaccine. Sequenced by immunoSEQ multiplex PCR; TCRdb stores in-frame clones only, minus some. This table has about 260,000 clones, approximately 95% appearing once. Sequencing was performed on peripheral blood, taken on day 0 of AZD1222 vaccination. The source of these receptors is an adult in good health. Each CDR3 is given with its conserved first and last residue. The D gene is left open where the match is weak. Where a row states a size, it is once, few, many or the class of an expanded clone; other rows omit it.

v_call: TRBV7-6
clone_size: NA
j_call: TRBJ2-7
d_call: NA
cdr3_aa: CASSSMGYEQYF
cdr3_nt: TGTGCCAGCAGCTCCATGGGGTACGAGCAGTACTTC

v_call: TRBV6-2/TRBV6-3
clone_size: once
j_call: TRBJ2-6
d_call: NA
cdr3_aa: CASSYDPRTEFSGANVLTF
cdr3_nt: TGTGCCAGCAGTTACGATCCTCGGACGGAGTTCTCTGGGGCCAACGTCCTGACTTTC

v_call: TRBV7-9
clone_size: once
j_call: TRBJ2-7
d_call: NA
cdr3_aa: CASSRKEEQYF
cdr3_nt: TGTGCCAGCAGTCGGAAGGAGGAGCAGTACTTC

v_call: TRBV3-1/TRBV3-2
clone_size: NA
j_call: TRBJ2-1
d_call: TRBD2
cdr3_aa: CASSLTTSGRGNEQFF
cdr3_nt: TGTGCCAGCAGCCTTACTACTAGCGGGAGGGGTAATGAGCAGTTCTTC

v_call: TRBV5-1
clone_size: NA
j_call: TRBJ1-2
d_call: NA
cdr3_aa: CASSLGQANYGYTF
cdr3_nt: TGCGCCAGCAGCTTGGGGCAGGCCAACTATGGCTACACCTTC

v_call: TRBV29-1
clone_size: NA
j_call: TRBJ1-2
d_call: NA
cdr3_aa: CSPSARTYGYTF
cdr3_nt: TGCAGCCCGAGCGCCAGGACCTATGGCTACACCTTC

v_call: TRBV10-3
clone_size: NA
j_call: TRBJ2-3
d_call: NA
cdr3_aa: CAISESLIPRGDTQYF
cdr3_nt: TGTGCCATCAGTGAGTCTTTAATCCCAAGGGGAGATACGCAGTATTTT

v_call: TRBV27
clone_size: NA
j_call: TRBJ2-7
d_call: TRBD2
cdr3_aa: CASKGLAGGPSYEQYF
cdr3_nt: TGTGCCAGCAAGGGACTAGCGGGAGGGCCATCCTACGAGCAGTACTTC

v_call: TRBV24-1
clone_size: NA
j_call: TRBJ2-1
d_call: NA
cdr3_aa: CATSDLVGAREQFF
cdr3_nt: TGTGCCACCAGTGATTTGGTAGGTGCTAGGGAGCAGTTCTTC

v_call: TRBV10-3
clone_size: NA
j_call: TRBJ1-5
d_call: NA
cdr3_aa: CATRSGDQPQHF
cdr3_nt: TGTGCCACTCGGTCAGGGGATCAGCCCCAGCATTTT

v_call: TRBV28
clone_size: once
j_call: TRBJ2-5
d_call: TRBD2
cdr3_aa: CASSPGGGRETQYF
cdr3_nt: TGTGCCAGCAGCCCCGGGGGGGGAAGGGAGACCCAGTACTTC

v_call: TRBV5-1
clone_size: NA
j_call: TRBJ1-2
d_call: NA
cdr3_aa: CASSLAGGGEGYTF
cdr3_nt: TGCGCCAGCAGCTTGGCCGGTGGAGGGGAAGGCTACACCTTC

v_call: TRBV7-6
clone_size: NA
j_call: TRBJ1-5
d_call: NA
cdr3_aa: CASSPEQRGQPQHF
cdr3_nt: TGTGCCAGCAGCCCCGAGCAGCGGGGTCAGCCCCAGCATTTT

v_call: TRBV3-1/TRBV3-2
clone_size: NA
j_call: TRBJ1-6
d_call: TRBD1
cdr3_aa: CASSQEGPWDRNSPLHF
cdr3_nt: TGTGCCAGCAGCCAAGAGGGCCCCTGGGACAGGAATTCACCCCTCCACTTT

v_call: TRBV27
clone_size: NA
j_call: TRBJ1-2
d_call: NA
cdr3_aa: CASYDGLNYGYTF
cdr3_nt: TGTGCCAGCTATGACGGACTTAACTATGGCTACACCTTC

v_call: TRBV4-1
clone_size: NA
j_call: TRBJ1-3
d_call: TRBD1
cdr3_aa: CASSQGAGGGNTIYF
cdr3_nt: TGCGCCAGCAGCCAAGGGGCAGGGGGGGGAAACACCATATATTTT

v_call: TRBV19
clone_size: NA
j_call: TRBJ2-5
d_call: TRBD2
cdr3_aa: CASSGRPGLAGGPGETQYF
cdr3_nt: TGTGCCAGTAGTGGAAGACCGGGACTAGCGGGAGGGCCGGGGGAGACCCAGTACTTC

v_call: TRBV28
clone_size: NA
j_call: TRBJ1-4
d_call: NA
cdr3_aa: CASSPGTFAKLFF
cdr3_nt: TGTGCCAGCAGCCCCGGGACATTCGCAAAACTGTTTTTT

v_call: TRBV30
clone_size: NA
j_call: TRBJ2-1
d_call: TRBD1
cdr3_aa: CAQGSRGLNEQFF
cdr3_nt: TGTGCCCAAGGGAGCAGGGGGCTCAATGAGCAGTTCTTC

v_call: TRBV6-5
clone_size: NA
j_call: TRBJ2-1
d_call: NA
cdr3_aa: CASSYETDLYNEQFF
cdr3_nt: TGTGCCAGCAGTTACGAGACGGATTTATACAATGAGCAGTTCTTC

v_call: TRBV7-2
clone_size: once
j_call: TRBJ1-2
d_call: NA
cdr3_aa: CASSLDLGYGYTF
cdr3_nt: TGTGCCAGCAGCTTAGATTTGGGTTATGGCTACACCTTC

v_call: TRBV28
clone_size: NA
j_call: TRBJ1-5
d_call: TRBD1
cdr3_aa: CASSLAQGALGQPQHF
cdr3_nt: TGTGCCAGCAGTTTAGCACAGGGGGCGCTGGGCCAGCCCCAGCATTTT

v_call: TRBV7-3
clone_size: NA
j_call: TRBJ2-2
d_call: TRBD1
cdr3_aa: CASSMTGGASTGELFF
cdr3_nt: TGTGCCAGCAGCATGACAGGGGGCGCATCCACCGGGGAGCTGTTTTTT

v_call: TRBV12-3/TRBV12-4
clone_size: NA
j_call: TRBJ2-7
d_call: NA
cdr3_aa: CASSPGTGWYF
cdr3_nt: TGTGCCAGCAGTCCTGGGACTGGTTGGTACTTC

v_call: TRBV10-3
clone_size: NA
j_call: TRBJ1-6
d_call: NA
cdr3_aa: CAISESQGGNSPLHF
cdr3_nt: TGTGCCATCAGTGAGTCCCAGGGAGGGAATTCACCCCTCCACTTT

v_call: TRBV2
clone_size: NA
j_call: TRBJ1-2
d_call: NA
cdr3_aa: CASRSLGGGYTF
cdr3_nt: TGTGCCAGCAGGAGCCTCGGGGGAGGGTACACCTTC

v_call: TRBV19
clone_size: NA
j_call: TRBJ1-5
d_call: NA
cdr3_aa: CASSIFSGGEQPQHF
cdr3_nt: TGTGCCAGTAGTATATTTTCGGGGGGAGAGCAGCCCCAGCATTTT

v_call: TRBV27
clone_size: NA
j_call: TRBJ2-3
d_call: TRBD2
cdr3_aa: CASSLSSGFTDTQYF
cdr3_nt: TGTGCCAGCAGTTTGAGTAGCGGGTTCACAGATACGCAGTATTTT

v_call: TRBV15
clone_size: NA
j_call: TRBJ2-5
d_call: NA
cdr3_aa: CATIQGQLVFKTQYF
cdr3_nt: TGTGCCACCATCCAGGGTCAACTAGTATTTAAGACCCAGTACTTC

v_call: TRBV10-3
clone_size: NA
j_call: TRBJ2-1
d_call: TRBD2
cdr3_aa: CAISELAGGGNEQFF
cdr3_nt: TGTGCCATCAGTGAGTTAGCGGGAGGCGGCAATGAGCAGTTCTTC

v_call: TRBV7-2
clone_size: NA
j_call: TRBJ1-2
d_call: NA
cdr3_aa: CASSSNPVNGYTF
cdr3_nt: TGTGCCAGCAGCTCCAACCCTGTGAATGGCTACACCTTC

v_call: TRBV24-1
clone_size: NA
j_call: TRBJ2-5
d_call: TRBD1
cdr3_aa: CATSDPGTAQETQYF
cdr3_nt: TGTGCCACCAGTGACCCCGGGACAGCACAAGAGACCCAGTACTTC

v_call: TRBV5-1
clone_size: NA
j_call: TRBJ1-5
d_call: NA
cdr3_aa: CASSLDGIGNQPQHF
cdr3_nt: TGCGCCAGCAGCTTGGATGGTATCGGCAATCAGCCCCAGCATTTT

v_call: TRBV6-5
clone_size: NA
j_call: TRBJ2-5
d_call: TRBD1
cdr3_aa: CASSRGTGGETQYF
cdr3_nt: TGTGCCAGCAGTCGTGGGACAGGGGGAGAGACCCAGTACTTC

v_call: TRBV6-1
clone_size: NA
j_call: TRBJ1-4
d_call: NA
cdr3_aa: CASSEGPQVEKLFF
cdr3_nt: TGTGCCAGCAGTGAGGGTCCTCAGGTGGAAAAACTGTTTTTT

v_call: TRBV7-2
clone_size: few
j_call: TRBJ2-7
d_call: NA
cdr3_aa: CASSLDGTYEQYF
cdr3_nt: TGTGCCAGCAGCTTAGATGGGACCTACGAGCAGTACTTC

v_call: TRBV9
clone_size: NA
j_call: TRBJ2-1
d_call: TRBD1
cdr3_aa: CASSVVGQDYNEQFF
cdr3_nt: TGTGCCAGCAGCGTAGTGGGACAGGACTACAATGAGCAGTTCTTC

v_call: TRBV5-5
clone_size: NA
j_call: TRBJ1-2
d_call: NA
cdr3_aa: CASSVQVESGGYTF
cdr3_nt: TGTGCCAGCAGCGTCCAGGTGGAGTCAGGCGGCTACACCTTC

v_call: TRBV29-1
clone_size: NA
j_call: TRBJ1-3
d_call: NA
cdr3_aa: CSVVLPGNTIYF
cdr3_nt: TGCAGCGTTGTTCTACCTGGAAACACCATATATTTT

v_call: TRBV19
clone_size: few
j_call: TRBJ1-2
d_call: NA
cdr3_aa: CASRGPLSYGYTF
cdr3_nt: TGTGCCAGTAGAGGGCCGCTCTCCTATGGCTACACCTTC

v_call: TRBV28
clone_size: few
j_call: TRBJ2-1
d_call: NA
cdr3_aa: CASSLSGLTGTYNEQFF
cdr3_nt: TGTGCCAGCAGTTTATCAGGACTAACAGGCACCTACAATGAGCAGTTCTTC

v_call: TRBV5-8
clone_size: once
j_call: TRBJ2-3
d_call: TRBD2
cdr3_aa: CASIHQAGSDTQYF
cdr3_nt: TGTGCCAGCATCCACCAAGCGGGGTCAGATACGCAGTATTTT

v_call: TRBV3-1/TRBV3-2
clone_size: NA
j_call: TRBJ1-1
d_call: TRBD1
cdr3_aa: CASSQERTGEAEAFF
cdr3_nt: TGTGCCAGCAGCCAAGAACGGACAGGGGAAGCTGAAGCTTTCTTT

v_call: TRBV12-3/TRBV12-4
clone_size: NA
j_call: TRBJ2-7
d_call: NA
cdr3_aa: CASSLGEEQYF
cdr3_nt: TGTGCCAGCAGTTTAGGGGAGGAGCAGTACTTC

v_call: TRBV4-1
clone_size: NA
j_call: TRBJ2-7
d_call: NA
cdr3_aa: CASSQDSGASGSISYEQYF
cdr3_nt: TGCGCCAGCAGCCAAGATTCCGGGGCTTCAGGGTCCATCTCCTACGAGCAGTACTTC

v_call: TRBV28
clone_size: NA
j_call: TRBJ1-1
d_call: NA
cdr3_aa: CASSSDTEAFF
cdr3_nt: TGTGCCAGCAGTTCTGACACTGAAGCTTTCTTT